This passage covers 3 T cell receptor beta chains from one sample sequenced in a study of immune cell composition in non-small cell lung cancer. Normal lung was taken at the farthest possible site, at least 3 cm from tumour. Using immunoSEQ multiplex PCR, the repertoire was profiled, and TCRdb retains in-frame clones only, with some absent. The repertoire includes 6,200 or so clones, approximately 80% of them detected once, and 6.3% sits in the top ten. The sequencing input was non-adjacent lung tissue. The receptor source for this set is a human donor with non-small cell lung cancer.

This clone was seen more than once but under ten times. The V call is TRBV28, the J call TRBJ2-1; TRBD2 matches at 7 bases. The CDR3 sequence is 12 residues long. V lost 7 bases to trimming and J lost 12 bases; unmatched junction nucleotides: 9. Looked up from germline, CDR1 is MDHEN and CDR2 is SYDVKM. The CDR3, as DNA: TGTGCCAGCACCTCGGGGGGTGTGGGGCAGTTCTTC. Translation: CASTSGGVGQFF. Drawing the rest from reference TRBV28 and TRBJ2-1, the complete variable domain is DVKVTQSSRYLVKRTGEKVFLECVQDMDHENMFWYRQDPGLGLRLIYFSYDVKMKEKGDIPEGYSVSREKKERFSLILESASTNQTSMYLCASTSGGVGQFFGPGTRLTVL.

The J gene is TRBJ2-5, the V gene TRBV5-1; perhaps TRBD2 as D (6 bases). V was trimmed by 4 bases and J by 0 bases, leaving 16 bases between them. The CDR3 is made up of 16 amino acids. The germline gives CDR1 SGHRS, CDR2 YFSETQ. For the CDR3, the DNA is TGCGCCAGCAGCCAGGGAGTAGCGGAGAACCAAGAGACCCAGTACTTC. This encodes CASSQGVAENQETQYF.

The chain recombines TRBV19 with TRBJ1-4; 10 nucleotides align to TRBD1. Germline-derived CDR1 and CDR2 are LNHDA and SQIVND (reference sequence). Losses at the gene ends were 4 bases for V and 11 bases for J; bases not matched to a gene: 7. The CDR3 sequence is 14 residues long. The CDR3 DNA follows: TGTGCCAGTAGTAATGAGGGACAGGGGAGGAAACTGTTTTTT. As protein: CASSNEGQGRKLFF.